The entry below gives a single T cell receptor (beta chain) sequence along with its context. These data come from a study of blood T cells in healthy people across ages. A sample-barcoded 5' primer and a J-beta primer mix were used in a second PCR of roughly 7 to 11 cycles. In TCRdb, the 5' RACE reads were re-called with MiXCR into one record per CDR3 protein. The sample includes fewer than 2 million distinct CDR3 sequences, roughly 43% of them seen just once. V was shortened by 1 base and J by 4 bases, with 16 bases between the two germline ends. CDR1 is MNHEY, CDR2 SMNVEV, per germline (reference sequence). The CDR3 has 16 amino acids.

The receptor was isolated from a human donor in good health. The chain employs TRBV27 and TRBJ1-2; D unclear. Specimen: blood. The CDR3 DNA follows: TGTGCCAGCAGTTTATTGTGGTCTCAGGAGCTCTATGGCTACACCTTC. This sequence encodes CASSLLWSQELYGYTF.